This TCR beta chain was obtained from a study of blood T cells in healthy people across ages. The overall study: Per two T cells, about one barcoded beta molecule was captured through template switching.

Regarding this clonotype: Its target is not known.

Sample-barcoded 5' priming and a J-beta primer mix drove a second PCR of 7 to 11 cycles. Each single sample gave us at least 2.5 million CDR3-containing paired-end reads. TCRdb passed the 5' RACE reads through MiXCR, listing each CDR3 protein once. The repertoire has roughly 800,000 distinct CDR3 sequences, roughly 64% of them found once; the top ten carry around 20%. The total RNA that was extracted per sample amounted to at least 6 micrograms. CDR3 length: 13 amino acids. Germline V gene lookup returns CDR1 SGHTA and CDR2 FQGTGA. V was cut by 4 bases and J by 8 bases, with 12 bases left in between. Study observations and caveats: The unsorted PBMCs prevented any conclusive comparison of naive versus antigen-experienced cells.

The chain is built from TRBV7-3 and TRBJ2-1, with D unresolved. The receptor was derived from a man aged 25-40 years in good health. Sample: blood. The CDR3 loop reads CASSSRSLDEQFF. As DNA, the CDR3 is TGTGCCAGCAGCTCCCGTTCCCTCGATGAGCAGTTCTTC.